These 29 T cell receptor beta chains were all obtained from the same sample, sequenced in a study of cytomegalovirus exposure and HLA in healthy donors. The PCR made use of 60 Vbeta and 13 Jbeta primers. Profiling relied on immunoSEQ multiplex PCR, and the TCRdb table lists in-frame clones only, not all of them. The sample includes 80,000 to 100,000 clones, roughly 70% of them seen just once. What was sequenced was PBMCs. All receptors derive from a middle-aged man in good health and CMV-seronegative.

The chain links TRBV2 to TRBJ2-3; the match to TRBD2 covers 7 bases. The germline CDR1 and CDR2 sequences are SNHLY and FYNNEI. Trimming at V came to 11 bases and at J to 1 base, leaving 6 bases not matched to a gene. This CDR3 has 13 residues. The CDR3 sequence: CALRLAGTDTQYF. The CDR3 coding sequence is TGTGCCCTGAGGCTAGCGGGCACAGATACGCAGTATTTT.

This clone was seen a few times. V is TRBV2 and J is TRBJ2-3; TRBD2 agrees at 11 bases. This CDR3 contains 15 residues. V shed 6 bases and J 2 bases; nucleotides not matched to a gene: 4. Germline lookup yields CDR1 SNHLY and CDR2 FYNNEI. The CDR3 here is CASRATSGATDTQYF. CDR3 in DNA: TGTGCCAGCAGGGCGACTAGCGGGGCCACAGATACGCAGTATTTT.

This chain joins TRBV25-1 and TRBJ1-4; TRBD1 agrees at 9 bases. There are 15 residues in the CDR3. The germline V gene has CDR1 MGHDK and CDR2 SYGVNS. V shed 4 bases and J 8 bases; nucleotides not matched to a gene: 8. The CDR3 loop reads CASSARGQGNEKLFF. As DNA, the CDR3 is TGTGCCAGCAGTGCACGGGGACAGGGAAACGAAAAACTGTTTTTT.

Turning to this clone: Germline and junction disagree at one end, which may indicate a read error. V is TRBV5-1 and J is TRBJ2-5; 8 nucleotides line up with TRBD1. The CDR3 totals 14 residues. Germline CDR1 reads SGHRS; CDR2 reads YFSETQ. The chain's CDR3 is CASSYPDRGETQHF. The CDR3 coding sequence is TGCGCCAGCAGCTACCCAGACAGGGGAGAGACCCAGCACTTC. Filled out from reference TRBV5-1 and TRBJ2-5, the complete variable domain reads KAGVTQTPRYLIKTRGQQVTLSCSPISGHRSVSWYQQTPGQGLQFLFEYFSETQRNKGNFPGRFSGRQFSNSRSEMNVSTLELGDSALYLCASSYPDRGETQHFGPGTRLLVL.

This chain uses TRBV7-9 with TRBJ2-1; maybe TRBD2 (5 bases). The CDR3 is 16 amino acids. CDR1 is SEHNR and CDR2 is FQNEAQ in the germline V gene (reference sequence). V was cut by 5 bases and J by 1 base, with 15 bases left in between. CDR3 amino acids: CASSTRAEGSYNEQFF. The CDR3 DNA follows: TGTGCCAGCAGCACACGGGCCGAGGGTTCCTACAATGAGCAGTTCTTC.

This sequence joins TRBV7-2 and TRBJ2-5, with 10 bases lining up with TRBD2. Germline lookup yields CDR1 SGHTA and CDR2 FQGNSA. The CDR3 loop spans 14 amino acids. Trimming cost V 3 bases and J 11 bases; bases outside gene matches: 9. CDR3 DNA sequence: TGTGCCAGCAGCTTGGGGGACAGCGGGAGGGAGCAGTACTTC. It specifies CASSLGDSGREQYF.

This sequence joins TRBV27 and TRBJ1-2; the D gene is possibly TRBD1 (5 bases). The CDR3 consists of 15 residues. Trimming cost V 5 bases and J 7 bases, with 20 bases left between them. Germline V lookup: CDR1 MNHEY, CDR2 SMNVEV (reference sequence). CDR3 bases: TGTGCCAGCAGTAGGTCTCGTGGGGGAGGAAGTGGCTACACCTTC. This sequence encodes CASSRSRGGGSGYTF.

The rearrangement links TRBV6-1 to TRBJ2-1; perhaps TRBD1 as D (6 bases). Trimming removed 4 bases at V and 6 bases at J, with 19 bases between. This CDR3 has 16 residues. Looked up from germline, CDR1 is MNHNS and CDR2 is SASEGT. The DNA of the CDR3 is TGTGCCAGCAGTGTAACAGGGTACGGAGCGCCCAATGAGCAGTTCTTC. It yields the protein CASSVTGYGAPNEQFF.

The rearrangement uses TRBV7-2 and TRBJ2-1; no reliable D call. The germline V and J ends were trimmed by 6 bases and 0 bases, with 9 bases remaining between them. CDR1 SGHTA and CDR2 FQGNSA come from the germline V gene. The CDR3 runs 14 residues. The CDR3 DNA follows: TGTGCCAGCAGGCGAACAGACTCCTACAATGAGCAGTTCTTC. It is translated as CASRRTDSYNEQFF.

This chain joins TRBV29-1 and TRBJ2-5, with D possibly being TRBD1 (5 bases). The germline V gene has CDR1 SQVTM and CDR2 ANQGSEA. The CDR3 sequence is 11 residues long. V lost 5 bases to trimming and J lost 5 bases, with 9 bases between them. The CDR3 region is CSVSGKETQYF. As DNA, the CDR3 is TGCAGCGTTTCAGGGAAGGAGACCCAGTACTTC.

V and J are TRBV9 and TRBJ1-2; the match to TRBD1 covers 8 bases. Trimming cost V 4 bases and J 6 bases; bases outside gene matches: 8. Germline assignment: CDR1 SGDLS and CDR2 YYNGEE. The CDR3 loop spans 14 amino acids. The CDR3 nucleotides read TGTGCCAGCAGCTTCCCGGGACAGGTACATGGCTACACCTTC. Translation: CASSFPGQVHGYTF.

This clone was found once. The chain combines TRBV2 with TRBJ1-6, with TRBD1 matching 9 bases. V gave up 4 bases and J gave up 7 bases; unmatched junction bases: 2. The length of the CDR3 is 14 residues. CDR1 SNHLY and CDR2 FYNNEI come from the germline V gene. For the CDR3, the DNA is TGTGCCAGCAGTGCTGGGACAGGGAATTCACCCCTCCACTTT. This encodes CASSAGTGNSPLHF.

J is TRBJ2-1 and V is TRBV7-9, with TRBD2 matching 12 bases. This CDR3 region has 14 residues. With V trimmed by 5 bases and J by 10 bases, 6 bases remained unmatched. The germline gives CDR1 SEHNR, CDR2 FQNEAQ (reference sequence). This CDR3 reads CASSKLAGGQEQFF. CDR3 DNA: TGTGCCAGCAGCAAACTAGCGGGGGGCCAAGAGCAGTTCTTC. Full variable domain (rest looked up from reference TRBV7-9 and TRBJ2-1): DTGVSQNPRHKITKRGQNVTFRCDPISEHNRLYWYRQTLGQGPEFLTYFQNEAQLEKSRLLSDRFSAERPKGSFSTLEIQRTEQGDSAMYLCASSKLAGGQEQFFGPGTRLTVL.

The chain recombines TRBV6-1 with TRBJ1-1, with D unresolved. The CDR3 runs to 12 residues. V gave up 5 bases and J gave up 11 bases, with 15 bases separating them. The V gene's germline CDR1 is MNHNS and CDR2 SASEGT. CDR3 in amino acids: CASSFLEGSAFF. The CDR3 DNA follows: TGTGCCAGCAGTTTCCTGGAGGGTTCGGCTTTCTTT.

This chain connects TRBV18 to TRBJ2-7; possible D gene TRBD2, 5 bases. V shed 4 bases and J shed 4 bases, with 11 bases lying between them. CDR1 is KGHSH and CDR2 is LQKENI in the germline V gene. The CDR3 runs to 13 residues. The chain's CDR3 is CASSLTAGYEQYF. CDR3 nucleotides: TGTGCCAGCTCACTAACGGCGGGTTACGAGCAGTACTTC.

This chain joins TRBV28 and TRBJ2-7; D call uncertain. Germline loops: CDR1 MDHEN, CDR2 SYDVKM. The germline V and J ends were trimmed by 2 bases and 0 bases, with 14 bases remaining between them. The CDR3 length is 16 residues. The CDR3 loop reads CASSLVHRLTSYEQYF. In DNA, the CDR3 is TGTGCCAGCAGTTTAGTACACAGATTAACCTCCTACGAGCAGTACTTC.

DNA of the CDR3: TGTGCCAGCAGCTCCCTCTCGTCCGAGCAGTTCTTC. As protein: CASSSLSSEQFF. V gene TRBV7-9 combines with J gene TRBJ2-1, with D hard to call. Trimming shortened V by 4 bases and J by 10 bases, and 11 bases separated the two germline ends. This CDR3 contains 12 residues. Germline CDR1 and CDR2: SEHNR and FQNEAQ (reference sequence).

This clone was detected only a few times. The CDR3 sequence: CASSSQAQGNEQFF. Written as DNA, the CDR3 is TGTGCCAGCAGCTCACAAGCGCAGGGCAATGAGCAGTTCTTC. The J gene is TRBJ2-1, the V gene TRBV7-6; possibly TRBD1 for D (5 bases). With 4 bases removed from V and 6 bases from J, the gap between germline ends came to 13 bases. The CDR3 is 14 amino acids. Germline values: CDR1 SGHVS, CDR2 FNYEAQ.

The chain is built from TRBV6-5 and TRBJ1-4; D call uncertain. CDR1 and CDR2 (germline): MNHEY, SVGAGI. This CDR3 has 14 residues. V shed 4 bases and J shed 0 bases, with 6 bases lying between them. As DNA, the CDR3 is TGTGCCAGCAGTTCAGTTGCAACTAATGAAAAACTGTTTTTT. Translation: CASSSVATNEKLFF.

This clone was observed a handful of times. The rearrangement links TRBV5-1 to TRBJ1-1, with D perhaps matching TRBD1 (6 bases). The CDR3 consists of 15 residues. V was pared by 4 bases and J by 5 bases, with 18 bases between. Germline CDR1 reads SGHRS; CDR2 reads YFSETQ. This CDR3 is CASSPYRQDGTEAFF. For the CDR3, the DNA is TGCGCCAGCAGCCCCTATCGACAGGACGGGACTGAAGCTTTCTTT.

The chain joins TRBV5-1 to TRBJ2-1; D not resolved. V shed 4 bases and J shed 0 bases, with 11 bases lying between them. The CDR3 length is 15 residues. Per germline, CDR1 SGHRS and CDR2 YFSETQ. The DNA of the CDR3 is TGCGCCAGCAGCCTTCCTCTGAGCTCCTACAATGAGCAGTTCTTC. Its protein is CASSLPLSSYNEQFF.

The chain recombines TRBV5-6 with TRBJ2-5, with D possibly TRBD1 on 6 matching bases. Per the germline V gene, CDR1 is SGHDT and CDR2 is YYEEEE. This CDR3 is built from 14 residues. V was pared by 0 bases and J by 5 bases, with 11 bases between. The CDR3 is CASSLAYRDETQYF. CDR3 in DNA: TGTGCCAGCAGCTTGGCATACAGGGACGAGACCCAGTACTTC.

V usage is TRBV4-1 and J usage is TRBJ2-5, with TRBD1 as a possible D gene (6 bases). The better agreement between TRBJ2-7 and the DNA end casts doubt on the J call. Germline V CDR1 and CDR2: MGHRA, YSYEKL. CDR3 length: 13 residues. CDR3 amino acids: CASSQGRGNEQYF. Written as DNA, the CDR3 is TGCGCCAGCAGCCAGGGAAGGGGGAACGAGCAGTACTTC.

V gene TRBV7-9 combines with J gene TRBJ2-3, with D tentatively TRBD2 (6 bases). The length of the CDR3 is 16 residues. The germline V and J ends were trimmed by 4 bases and 0 bases, with 14 bases remaining between them. Germline loops: CDR1 SEHNR, CDR2 FQNEAQ (reference sequence). The CDR3 coding sequence is TGTGCCAGCAGCTCCCGGGTAGCGGAAAGCACAGATACGCAGTATTTT. Protein: CASSSRVAESTDTQYF.

This chain connects TRBV29-1 to TRBJ2-7; no clear D gene. CDR3 length: 15 residues. The germline gives CDR1 SQVTM, CDR2 ANQGSEA. Deletions cut 6 bases from V and 3 bases from J, with 21 bases between. The CDR3 is CSVATGSNINYEQYF. DNA for the CDR3: TGCAGCGTGGCAACCGGGTCCAACATAAACTACGAGCAGTACTTC.

This chain connects TRBV7-3 to TRBJ2-2; 12 bases agree with TRBD2. This CDR3 is built from 18 residues. The germline V gene has CDR1 SGHTA and CDR2 FQGTGA. The junction had 12 bases not matched to a gene; V was cut back by 4 bases and J by 6 bases. The CDR3 DNA reads as TGTGCCAGCAGCTCCCGACTAGCGGGAGATCAATTAGCCGGGGAGCTGTTTTTT. It encodes CASSSRLAGDQLAGELFF.

The V and J genes are TRBV19 and TRBJ2-1; TRBD1 agrees at 7 bases. From germline, CDR1 is LNHDA and CDR2 SQIVND (reference sequence). J was trimmed by 6 bases and V by 5 bases; bases with no gene match: 4. The CDR3 length is 13 residues. In nucleotides, the CDR3 is TGTGCCAGTAGTCAGCGGACAGGCAATGAGCAGTTCTTC. It specifies CASSQRTGNEQFF.

The chain has TRBV6-5 and TRBJ1-5; D unclear. CDR1 MNHEY and CDR2 SVGAGI come from the germline V gene. This CDR3 spans 13 amino acids. The V end was cut by 5 bases, the J end by 3 bases, with 8 bases between. The DNA for the CDR3 is TGTGCCAGCAGTCTCGGTTACAATCAGCCCCAGCATTTT. Translation: CASSLGYNQPQHF.

V usage is TRBV29-1 and J usage is TRBJ2-3; D is perhaps TRBD2 (7 bases). The CDR3 consists of 15 residues. The V gene's germline CDR1 is SQVTM and CDR2 ANQGSEA. The V end lost 6 bases, the J end lost 0 bases, and 16 bases lay between the germline ends. The CDR3 DNA is TGCAGCGTGGAGGGAGGGGGGCTCAGCACAGATACGCAGTATTTT. Residues: CSVEGGGLSTDTQYF.